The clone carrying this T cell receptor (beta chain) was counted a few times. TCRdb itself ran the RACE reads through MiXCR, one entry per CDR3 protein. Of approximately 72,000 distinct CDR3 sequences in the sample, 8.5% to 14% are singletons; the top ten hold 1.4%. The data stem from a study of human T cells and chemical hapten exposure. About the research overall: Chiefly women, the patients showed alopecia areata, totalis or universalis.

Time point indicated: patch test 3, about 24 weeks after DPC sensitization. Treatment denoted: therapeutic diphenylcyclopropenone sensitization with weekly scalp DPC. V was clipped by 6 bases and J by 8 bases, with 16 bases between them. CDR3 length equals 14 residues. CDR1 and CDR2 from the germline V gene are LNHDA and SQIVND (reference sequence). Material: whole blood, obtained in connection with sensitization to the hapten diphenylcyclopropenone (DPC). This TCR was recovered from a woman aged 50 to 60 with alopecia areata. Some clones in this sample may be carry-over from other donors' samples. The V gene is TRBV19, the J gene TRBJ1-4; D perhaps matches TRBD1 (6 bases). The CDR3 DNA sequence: TGTGCCAGTAGCCATCGGGGGGCTCGGGAAAAACTGTTTTTT. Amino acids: CASSHRGAREKLFF. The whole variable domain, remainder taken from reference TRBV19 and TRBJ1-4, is DGGITQSPKYLFRKEGQNVTLSCEQNLNHDAMYWYRQDPGQGLRLIYYSQIVNDFQKGDIAEGYSVSREKKESFPLTVTSAQKNPTAFYLCASSHRGAREKLFFGSGTQLSVL.